The clone carrying this T cell receptor (beta chain) appeared many times. Its cognate antigen is unknown. Enrolled ophthalmopathy patients presented with a Clinical Activity Score of at least 3, a NOSPECS grade of at least 4, and disease duration under 3 months. Out of 8.5 to 10 ml of fresh peripheral blood came the PBMCs. This entry comes from a study of T cells in Graves' hyperthyroidism and ophthalmopathy. RNA transcripts served as the template for amplifying TCR beta CDR3 regions. Initially, a first-round RT-PCR of the TCR CDR3 employed the HTBI primer set. From the multiplex PCR reads, TCRdb called clonotypes with MiXCR, one entry per CDR3 protein. In the table there are about 380,000 distinct CDR3 sequences, roughly 15% of which are singletons. Study-level findings and limits: Stable hyperthyroidism and ophthalmopathy were separated using 13 V-J signatures.

The receptor was isolated from a woman in her 30s with Graves' ophthalmopathy. The source material was blood.

CDR3 sequence reads: CASSLTSWGAVNTEAFF. Written as DNA, the CDR3 is TGTGCCAGCAGCTTAACGTCCTGGGGGGCGGTGAACACTGAAGCTTTCTTT. J is TRBJ1-1 and V is TRBV11-2; possible D gene TRBD1, 6 bases. Germline loops: CDR1 SGHAT, CDR2 FQNNGV. The CDR3 spans 17 residues. Trimming shortened V by 2 bases and J by 0 bases, and 16 bases separated the two germline ends.